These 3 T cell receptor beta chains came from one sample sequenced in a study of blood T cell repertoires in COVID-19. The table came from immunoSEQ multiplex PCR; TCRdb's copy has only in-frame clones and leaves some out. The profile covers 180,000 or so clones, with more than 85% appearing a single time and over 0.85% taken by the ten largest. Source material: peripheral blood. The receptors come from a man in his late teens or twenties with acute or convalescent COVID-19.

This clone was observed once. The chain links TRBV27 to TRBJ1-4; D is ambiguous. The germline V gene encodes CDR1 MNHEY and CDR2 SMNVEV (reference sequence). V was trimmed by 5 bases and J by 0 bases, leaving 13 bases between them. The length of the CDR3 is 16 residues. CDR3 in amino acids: CASSPRWATTNEKLFF. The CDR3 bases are TGTGCCAGCAGTCCCCGATGGGCGACAACTAATGAAAAACTGTTTTTT. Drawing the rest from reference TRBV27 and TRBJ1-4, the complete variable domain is EAQVTQNPRYLITVTGKKLTVTCSQNMNHEYMSWYRQDPGLGLRQIYYSMNVEVTDKGDVPEGYKVSRKEKRNFPLILESPSPNQTSLYFCASSPRWATTNEKLFFGSGTQLSVL.

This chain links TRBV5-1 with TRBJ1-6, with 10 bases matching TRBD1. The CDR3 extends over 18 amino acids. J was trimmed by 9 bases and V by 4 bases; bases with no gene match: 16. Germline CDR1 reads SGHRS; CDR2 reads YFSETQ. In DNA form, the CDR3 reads TGCGCCAGCAGCCCGAAGAATTTACCGGGACAGGGGTCTTCACCCCTCCACTTT. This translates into CASSPKNLPGQGSSPLHF. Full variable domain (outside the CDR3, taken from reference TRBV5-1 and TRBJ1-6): KAGVTQTPRYLIKTRGQQVTLSCSPISGHRSVSWYQQTPGQGLQFLFEYFSETQRNKGNFPGRFSGRQFSNSRSEMNVSTLELGDSALYLCASSPKNLPGQGSSPLHFGNGTRLTVT.

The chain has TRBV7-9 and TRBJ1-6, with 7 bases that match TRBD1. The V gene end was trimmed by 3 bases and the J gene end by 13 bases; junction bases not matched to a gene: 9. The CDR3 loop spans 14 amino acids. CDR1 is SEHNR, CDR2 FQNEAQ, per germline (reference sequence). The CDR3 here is CASSLGQGVAPLHF. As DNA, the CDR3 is TGTGCCAGCAGCTTGGGTCAGGGGGTAGCGCCCCTCCACTTT.